This T cell receptor beta chain was identified during a study of blood T cell repertoires in COVID-19. This CDR3 has 13 amino acids. Germline CDR1 KGHDR, CDR2 SFDVKD. Here immunoSEQ multiplex PCR was the method, and the copy in TCRdb shows in-frame clones only, minus some. Among 150,000 to 200,000 clones listed, more than 70% were seen once. Comment on this clone: One junction end does not reproduce the germline sequence, and a read error may be involved.

The chain joins TRBV24-1 to TRBJ1-2; D is unresolved. Sequences were obtained from PBMCs or T cells enriched from blood (not recorded which). The TCR originated in a woman aged 18-29 years who had recovered from COVID-19. DNA of the CDR3: TGTGCCACCAGTGTGGGAGGGAACTACGGCTACACCTTC. Residues: CATSVGGNYGYTF.